This is a list of T cell receptor beta chains from one sample in a study of shared clonotypes between healthy human individuals. The protocol was immunoSEQ multiplex PCR, while the TCRdb copy is restricted to in-frame clones and leaves out a portion. The sample shows 450,000 to 700,000 clones, roughly 95% of them seen only once. Sequenced material: naive CD8+ T cells sorted from blood. The receptor set was obtained from a woman aged 25 to 45 in good health. CDR3s include the opening cysteine and the closing phenylalanine or tryptophan. The D gene is left open where the match is weak. Part of the rows lack a size; the others show once, few, many or a class for expanded clones.

TRBJ2-1 | NA | NA | TRBV27 | TGTGCCAGCACCACTAGTTGGAACCCTAATGAGCAGTTCTTC | CASTTSWNPNEQFF
TRBJ2-5 | NA | NA | TRBV5-6 | TGTGCCAGCAGCTTGGCAGGGTCCAGAAAGTACCAAGAGACCCAGTACTTC | CASSLAGSRKYQETQYF
TRBJ2-7 | TRBD2 | NA | TRBV4-2 | TGTGCCAGCAGCCAAGATAGAGCAGGGAGGGTCGAGCAGTACTTC | CASSQDRAGRVEQYF
TRBJ2-7 | NA | NA | TRBV15 | TGTGCCACCAGCAGATCCCCCCCGGAGCACGAGCAGTACTTC | CATSRSPPEHEQYF
TRBJ1-2 | TRBD1 | NA | TRBV10-2 | TGCGCCAGCAGGTCGACAGGGGGCTTTGGCTACACCTTC | CASRSTGGFGYTF
TRBJ1-1 | NA | NA | TRBV29-1 | TGCAGCGTCGGCACTGAAGCTTTCTTT | CSVGTEAFF
TRBJ2-2 | TRBD2 | NA | TRBV13 | TGTGCCAGCAGCTTAGGCCGACGCGGGAGGGTAATTTACACCGGGGAGCTGTTTTTT | CASSLGRRGRVIYTGELFF
TRBJ2-7 | TRBD2 | NA | TRBV19 | TGTGCCAGTAGCGGGACTAGTCGACCCTACGAGCAGTACTTC | CASSGTSRPYEQYF
TRBJ2-2 | NA | NA | TRBV5-1 | TGCGCCAGCAGTTTGCGACACCGCGAGGGCACCGGGGAGCTGTTTTTT | CASSLRHREGTGELFF
TRBJ2-3 | NA | NA | TRBV6-5 | TGTGCCAGCAGTTCGGGCCCAGACACCGGCACAGATACGCAGTATTTT | CASSSGPDTGTDTQYF
TRBJ1-1 | NA | NA | TRBV6-1 | TGTGCCAGCACCGAATTAGTGGGGTGGAACACTGAAGCTTTCTTT | CASTELVGWNTEAFF
TRBJ1-2 | TRBD1 | NA | TRBV7-9 | TGTGCCAGCAGCCAGGGGGGCCCGAGCTATGGCTACACCTTC | CASSQGGPSYGYTF
TRBJ2-2 | NA | few | TRBV9 | TGTGCCAGTGCAAGTGGGTTGGAGCTGTTTTTT | CASASGLELFF
TRBJ1-3 | NA | NA | TRBV6-5 | TGTGCCAGCAGTTCGGAACACCCGAAGTCTGGAAACACCATATATTTT | CASSSEHPKSGNTIYF
TRBJ2-7 | NA | NA | TRBV13 | TGTGCCAGCAGCACCCCTGGGGGCCTACAGTCCTACGAGCAGTACTTC | CASSTPGGLQSYEQYF
TRBJ2-3 | NA | NA | TRBV4-2 | TGTGCCAGCAGCCAGATAGCGGATCGGGTAGATACGCAGTATTTT | CASSQIADRVDTQYF
TRBJ2-7 | NA | NA | TRBV9 | TGTGCCAGCAGCCCCTCCGGGACTGGCTCTGGGGAGCAGTACTTC | CASSPSGTGSGEQYF
TRBJ2-2 | TRBD1 | NA | TRBV27 | TGTGCCAGCAGTTCTCAGGGGGCAGGGACCGGGGAGCTGTTTTTT | CASSSQGAGTGELFF
TRBJ2-7 | NA | NA | TRBV7-8 | TGTGCCAGCAGCTGGCAGGGTTCCCGCGAGCAGTACTTC | CASSWQGSREQYF
TRBJ2-7 | NA | NA | TRBV5-1 | TGCGCCAGCAGCTTAACAGGGACAAGGGGGTACGAGCAGTACTTC | CASSLTGTRGYEQYF
TRBJ1-2 | NA | NA | TRBV29-1 | TGCAGCGTTGTCGACAAGGACTATGGCTACACCTTC | CSVVDKDYGYTF
TRBJ2-5 | NA | NA | TRBV7-6 | TGTGCCAGCAGCGCCCAGGGGAATCAGGAGACCCAGTACTTC | CASSAQGNQETQYF
TRBJ1-2 | NA | NA | TRBV5-1 | TGCGCCAGCAGCTTGTCCGGGACAAACTATGGCTACACCTTC | CASSLSGTNYGYTF
TRBJ2-1 | TRBD2 | NA | TRBV13 | TGTGCCAGCAGCGCCCAAAATGGACTAGGGTCGTTCTTC | CASSAQNGLGSFF
TRBJ2-7 | NA | NA | TRBV11-2 | TGTGCCAGCAGCTCGGGGCAGCGCTCCCCCTCCTACGAGCAGTACTTC | CASSSGQRSPSYEQYF
TRBJ2-7 | TRBD2 | NA | TRBV27 | TGTGCCAGCAGTTTACAGCCGGGGCTAGCGGCTTACGAGCAGTACTTC | CASSLQPGLAAYEQYF
TRBJ2-6 | NA | NA | TRBV9 | TGTGCCAGCAGCGTAGGGTCTGGGCACGGGGCCAACGTCCTGACTTTC | CASSVGSGHGANVLTF
TRBJ1-2 | NA | NA | TRBV28 | TGTGCCAGCAGCCCTGGGGACGACTGGGATGGCTACACCTTC | CASSPGDDWDGYTF
TRBJ1-1 | NA | NA | TRBV12-2 | TGTGCAAGTCGCTTAGGGACAGGGCCGAACACTGAAGCTTTCTTT | CASRLGTGPNTEAFF
TRBJ1-1 | NA | NA | TRBV11-2 | TGTGCCAGCAGCTTCCGGGGGGTAAGGGGTCGTACTGAAGCTTTCTTT | CASSFRGVRGRTEAFF
TRBJ2-1 | TRBD1 | NA | TRBV7-8 | TGTGCCAGCAGCTTAGGCAGACCGGGACAGGGGTACAATGAGCAGTTCTTC | CASSLGRPGQGYNEQFF
TRBJ2-2 | TRBD1 | NA | TRBV15 | TGTGCCACCACGGGGACAGGGGAAGTCACCGGGGAGCTGTTTTTT | CATTGTGEVTGELFF
TRBJ1-2 | TRBD1 | NA | TRBV19 | TGTGCCAGTAGGGCGGGACAGGGAGTCAACATCTATGGCTACACCTTC | CASRAGQGVNIYGYTF
TRBJ2-3 | TRBD2 | NA | TRBV2 | TGTGCCAGCAGTGCGGCGGGAGGGCCCGCAGATACGCAGTATTTT | CASSAAGGPADTQYF
TRBJ2-7 | TRBD1 | NA | TRBV6-1 | TGTGCCAGCAGTGAAGTAGTAGGAGGAGACAGGGGATACTACGAGCAGTACTTC | CASSEVVGGDRGYYEQYF
TRBJ1-1 | NA | once | TRBV28 | TGTGCCAGCCACGAGACTGTGAACACTGAAGCTTTCTTT | CASHETVNTEAFF
TRBJ2-1 | TRBD2 | NA | TRBV23-1 | TGCGCCAGCAGTCAACGAAAGGCGGGACTAGCGGACGACAATGAGCAGTTCTTC | CASSQRKAGLADDNEQFF
TRBJ2-2 | NA | NA | TRBV6-5 | TGTGCCAGCAGTTCGGACTGGAACACCGGGGAGCTGTTTTTT | CASSSDWNTGELFF
TRBJ2-1 | NA | NA | TRBV5-8 | TGTGCCAGCAGCTTGCTAGGTACCCACAATGAGCAGTTCTTC | CASSLLGTHNEQFF
TRBJ2-1 | TRBD2 | NA | TRBV7-8 | TGTGCCAGCAGCTTAGTGGGGACTAATTATGAGCAGTTCTTC | CASSLVGTNYEQFF
TRBJ1-5 | NA | NA | TRBV28 | TGTGCCAGCAGTCCTCCGCGCCGGACGGGGAACGGGAGGCCCCAGCATTTT | CASSPPRRTGNGRPQHF
TRBJ1-2 | NA | NA | TRBV27 | TGTGCCAGCAGTCAGGACGGAGTTTCTAACTATGGCTACACCTTC | CASSQDGVSNYGYTF
TRBJ1-5 | NA | NA | TRBV4-1 | TGCGCCAGCAGCCAAGACCCGTATAGCAATCAGCCCCAGCATTTT | CASSQDPYSNQPQHF
TRBJ2-5 | NA | NA | TRBV6-5 | TGTGCCAGCAGTTCGGGGGGCAGGTTTGAGACCCAGTACTTC | CASSSGGRFETQYF
TRBJ2-1 | NA | NA | TRBV7-2 | TGTGCCAGCAGCTCTCTGGACAATGAGCAGTTCTTC | CASSSLDNEQFF